The 31 T cell receptor beta chains below were found in one sample sequenced in a study of CD8+ T cells in alopecia areata. The sample's treatment: oral pan-JAK inhibitor, 5-10 mg twice daily. RNA extraction and reverse transcription yielded cDNA as sequencing template. Produced via immunoSEQ multiplex PCR; TCRdb's table is partial and in-frame only. The repertoire consists of about 220,000 clones, with around 57% occurring once and the leading ten covering approximately 1.4%. The sequenced sample was CD4+ T cells sorted from blood, obtained at week 4, from a patient treated with tofacitinib. Every receptor here comes from a human donor with alopecia areata.

The chain carries TRBV7-6 and TRBJ2-6, with D uncertain. V was shortened by 5 bases and J by 0 bases, with 8 bases between the two germline ends. The CDR3 consists of 15 residues. Germline V gives CDR1 SGHVS, CDR2 FNYEAQ. The CDR3 DNA reads TGTGCCAGCAGCCTTCGTTCCTCTGGGGCCAACGTCCTGACTTTC. Translating gives CASSLRSSGANVLTF.

In regard to this clone: Other DNA sequences in the sample encode the same CDR3. The chain couples TRBV29-1 to TRBJ1-1, with D unresolved. Trimming took off 4 bases at V and 4 bases at J, with 13 bases between the two ends. The V gene's germline CDR1 is SQVTM and CDR2 ANQGSEA. This CDR3 spans 13 amino acids. The CDR3 reads CSVAGLLSTEAFF. CDR3 DNA: TGCAGCGTTGCGGGGTTATTGAGCACTGAAGCTTTCTTT.

This clone was seen a handful of times. At one boundary the junction diverges from the germline segment, which might be a read error. The chain carries TRBV7-2 and TRBJ2-7, with D possibly being TRBD2 (7 bases). The CDR3 runs to 15 residues. From germline, CDR1 is SGHTA and CDR2 FQGNSA. The chain's CDR3 is CASSLDQQAGAFGEF. The CDR3 coding sequence is TGTGCCAGCAGCTTAGACCAACAGGCGGGGGCCTTCGGGGAGTTC.

This clone was seen a single time. V usage is TRBV30 and J usage is TRBJ1-4; unclear D gene. This CDR3 region has 13 residues. V gave up 1 base and J gave up 8 bases, with 11 bases separating them. Germline loops: CDR1 GTSNPN, CDR2 SVGIG (reference sequence). The CDR3 DNA reads as TGTGCCTGGAGTGGGCTTGTGAGGGAAAAACTGTTTTTT. Translation: CAWSGLVREKLFF.

This clone turned up a few times. The chain links TRBV27 to TRBJ1-1; weak D call: TRBD1 (6 bases). Trimming stripped 3 bases from V and 0 bases from J, with 14 bases between. Germline values: CDR1 MNHEY, CDR2 SMNVEV (reference sequence). The CDR3 spans 16 residues. CDR3 sequence reads: CASSFQTGSLNTEAFF. The CDR3 nucleotides read TGTGCCAGCAGTTTCCAAACAGGGTCTCTGAACACTGAAGCTTTCTTT.

This clone was seen more than once but under ten times. The chain combines TRBV6-5 with TRBJ1-1; D is unresolved. The V end lost 0 bases, the J end lost 1 base, and 6 bases lay between the germline ends. Per the germline V gene, CDR1 is MNHEY and CDR2 is SVGAGI. The CDR3 spans 14 residues. The CDR3 DNA is TGTGCCAGCAGTTACTCAGCGACGAACACTGAAGCTTTCTTT. This encodes CASSYSATNTEAFF.

The J gene is TRBJ1-4, the V gene TRBV15; D remains ambiguous. V gave up 3 bases and J gave up 8 bases, with 7 bases separating them. There are 12 residues in the CDR3. Germline lookup yields CDR1 LNHNV and CDR2 YYDKDF (reference sequence). CDR3 coding DNA: TGTGCCACCAGCAGGGGCGGGGAAAAACTGTTTTTT. Protein sequence: CATSRGGEKLFF.

V gene TRBV18 combines with J gene TRBJ2-7; possibly TRBD1 for D (6 bases). Deletions cut 3 bases from V and 3 bases from J, with 9 bases between. This CDR3 spans 13 amino acids. CDR1 and CDR2 (germline): KGHSH, LQKENI. As DNA, the CDR3 is TGTGCCAGCTCACCTAAAGGGGGCTACGAGCAGTACTTC. Amino acids: CASSPKGGYEQYF.

This chain connects TRBV28 to TRBJ2-3; no clear D gene. Between the trimmed V and J ends, which lost 5 bases and 1 base, there was a span of 22 bases. Germline CDR1 is MDHEN and CDR2 is SYDVKM. The CDR3 loop spans 18 amino acids. The CDR3 DNA follows: TGTGCCAGCAGTCCGATCCGCGCCGTCGGGCTAGGCACAGATACGCAGTATTTT. Translation: CASSPIRAVGLGTDTQYF.

This clone was seen a single time. The genes are TRBV4-1 and TRBJ1-1; 8 bases line up with TRBD1. Germline V gene lookup returns CDR1 MGHRA and CDR2 YSYEKL. After removal of 0 bases from V and 1 base from J, the junction contained 10 bases not matched to a gene. The CDR3 totals 18 residues. The chain's CDR3 is CASSQEGQGYGGNTEAFF. The CDR3 bases are TGCGCCAGCAGCCAAGAAGGACAGGGTTACGGAGGGAACACTGAAGCTTTCTTT.

This clone has only a few counts. The V and J genes are TRBV4-1 and TRBJ2-2, with 8 nucleotides matching TRBD2. Germline-derived CDR1 and CDR2 are MGHRA and YSYEKL. J gave up 4 bases and V 0 bases, and 7 bases lay outside the gene matches. The CDR3 consists of 17 residues. Here the CDR3 DNA reads TGCGCCAGCAGCCAAGATGGAAATAGCGGGGCCACCGGGGAGCTGTTTTTT. It specifies CASSQDGNSGATGELFF.

The chain is built from TRBV2 and TRBJ2-6; TRBD2 might be the D (6 bases). From germline, CDR1 is SNHLY and CDR2 FYNNEI. CDR3 length: 16 amino acids. The V gene lost 2 bases and the J gene lost 3 bases, with 11 bases spanning the gap. The CDR3 sequence: CASSETSGVGANVLTF. In nucleotides, the CDR3 is TGTGCCAGCAGTGAAACTTCGGGGGTTGGGGCCAACGTCCTGACTTTC. The whole variable domain, remainder taken from reference TRBV2 and TRBJ2-6, is EPEVTQTPSHQVTQMGQEVILRCVPISNHLYFYWYRQILGQKVEFLVSFYNNEISEKSEIFDDQFSVERPDGSNFTLKIRSTKLEDSAMYFCASSETSGVGANVLTFGAGSRLTVL.

There are a few counts of this clone. This rearrangement joins TRBV19 to TRBJ1-1; possibly TRBD1 for D (6 bases). V shed 7 bases and J shed 0 bases, with 15 bases lying between them. The CDR3 spans 15 residues. Per germline, CDR1 LNHDA and CDR2 SQIVND (reference sequence). The CDR3 nucleotides read TGTGCCAGTATGGCCAGAGGGGGACTGAACACTGAAGCTTTCTTT. Translating gives CASMARGGLNTEAFF.

This clone has only a few counts. This chain uses TRBV6-1 with TRBJ1-1; no reliable D call. Trimming stripped 0 bases from V and 1 base from J, with 9 bases between. The CDR3 contains 15 residues. Germline CDR1 reads MNHNS; CDR2 reads SASEGT. The CDR3 is CASSEARLWNTEAFF. As DNA, the CDR3 is TGTGCCAGCAGTGAAGCCAGGTTGTGGAACACTGAAGCTTTCTTT.

This chain uses TRBV6-5 with TRBJ2-2; 7 nucleotides align to TRBD2. Germline V gives CDR1 MNHEY, CDR2 SVGAGI. The trim removed 2 bases at V and 6 bases at J, leaving 3 bases unmatched. This CDR3 has 14 amino acids. The CDR3 here is CASSYRGVPGELFF. CDR3 coding DNA: TGTGCCAGCAGTTACCGGGGGGTCCCCGGGGAGCTGTTTTTT.

The rearrangement joins TRBV29-1 to TRBJ2-2; D is perhaps TRBD2 (6 bases). The CDR3 spans 14 residues. V was shortened by 7 bases and J by 3 bases, with 15 bases between the two germline ends. Germline CDR1 SQVTM, CDR2 ANQGSEA. CDR3 DNA sequence: TGCAGCGCGGGGGACCTAGCCTACACCGGGGAGCTGTTTTTT. Protein sequence: CSAGDLAYTGELFF.

The chain couples TRBV30 to TRBJ2-7; D possibly matches TRBD1 or TRBD2 (6 bases each). This CDR3 comprises 15 residues. Germline V gene lookup returns CDR1 GTSNPN and CDR2 SVGIG (reference sequence). V was shortened by 4 bases and J by 4 bases, with 20 bases between the two germline ends. The CDR3 protein is CAWNSRPRGVYEQYF. The DNA of the CDR3 is TGTGCCTGGAATTCCCGACCGAGGGGGGTTTACGAGCAGTACTTC.

The chain links TRBV27 to TRBJ2-7; tentatively, D is TRBD1 (6 bases). The V and J ends lost 4 bases and 3 bases respectively, with 13 bases between them. The CDR3 runs 14 residues. CDR1 MNHEY and CDR2 SMNVEV come from the germline V gene (reference sequence). The CDR3 coding sequence is TGTGCCAGCAGTTCCCCCCGGGACAACTACGAGCAGTACTTC. Protein sequence: CASSSPRDNYEQYF.

This chain uses TRBV27 with TRBJ1-6; D gene ambiguous. The length of the CDR3 is 17 residues. V was shortened by 8 bases and J by 0 bases, with 17 bases between the two germline ends. The germline V gene encodes CDR1 MNHEY and CDR2 SMNVEV (reference sequence). DNA of the CDR3: TGTGCCAGCTCAACGGTTCCCATGAGCTCCTATAATTCACCCCTCCACTTT. Translating gives CASSTVPMSSYNSPLHF.

V and J are TRBV7-9 and TRBJ2-7; no firm D call. Germline CDR1 reads SEHNR; CDR2 reads FQNEAQ (reference sequence). V lost 1 base to trimming and J lost 4 bases, with 8 bases between them. This CDR3 has 13 amino acids. CDR3: CASSLGEGYEQYF. CDR3 DNA sequence: TGTGCCAGCAGCTTAGGGGAAGGGTACGAGCAGTACTTC.

This chain links TRBV25-1 with TRBJ1-2; the D is unclear. Per germline, CDR1 MGHDK and CDR2 SYGVNS. CDR3 length: 11 residues. The V end lost 4 bases, the J end lost 5 bases, and 5 bases lay between the germline ends. DNA of the CDR3: TGTGCCAGCAGTGCAGGATATGGCTACACCTTC. This encodes CASSAGYGYTF.

This chain connects TRBV15 to TRBJ1-2; a weak D match, TRBD1 (5 bases). V lost 0 bases and J 3 bases, leaving 8 bases between the germline ends. Per the germline V gene, CDR1 is LNHNV and CDR2 is YYDKDF (reference sequence). The CDR3 is 14 residues long. CDR3 DNA: TGTGCCACCAGCAGAGATGGGGCAGACTATGGCTACACCTTC. This gives the protein CATSRDGADYGYTF.

This chain links TRBV18 with TRBJ2-4; TRBD1 aligns across 7 bases. Looked up from germline, CDR1 is KGHSH and CDR2 is LQKENI. After removal of 4 bases from V and 8 bases from J, the junction contained 5 bases not matched to a gene. This CDR3 spans 13 amino acids. The CDR3 sequence: CASSQGGADIQYF. As DNA, the CDR3 is TGTGCCAGCTCACAAGGGGGCGCAGACATTCAGTACTTC. Filled out from reference TRBV18 and TRBJ2-4, the complete variable domain reads NAGVMQNPRHLVRRRGQEARLRCSPMKGHSHVYWYRQLPEEGLKFMVYLQKENIIDESGMPKERFSAEFPKEGPSILRIQQVVRGDSAAYFCASSQGGADIQYFGAGTRLSVL.

V gene TRBV7-2 combines with J gene TRBJ2-1, with 12 bases lining up with TRBD2. The CDR3 totals 18 residues. Germline assignment: CDR1 SGHTA and CDR2 FQGNSA. With 2 bases clipped from V and 8 bases from J, the junction kept 13 bases outside the gene matches. CDR3 residues: CASSLRPTSGGLVDEQFF. The CDR3 nucleotides read TGTGCCAGCAGCTTACGCCCCACTAGCGGGGGGCTGGTGGATGAGCAGTTCTTC.

The chain has TRBV4-3 and TRBJ1-1; D perhaps matches TRBD1 (6 bases). The length of the CDR3 is 14 residues. Germline V gene lookup returns CDR1 LGHNA and CDR2 YSLEER. The V end was cut by 2 bases, the J end by 1 base, with 8 bases between. This CDR3 reads CASSQQDRNTEAFF. CDR3 sequence (DNA): TGCGCCAGCAGCCAACAGGACAGGAACACTGAAGCTTTCTTT.

This clone showed up just once. The rearrangement uses TRBV7-3 and TRBJ2-1; D remains ambiguous. Germline loops: CDR1 SGHTA, CDR2 FQGTGA. The CDR3 runs 13 residues. The V and J ends lost 7 bases and 6 bases respectively, with 13 bases between them. The CDR3 loop reads CASTLGLTNEQFF. The CDR3 coding sequence is TGTGCCAGCACCCTAGGGCTTACCAATGAGCAGTTCTTC.

The chain couples TRBV7-2 to TRBJ2-7; D is undetermined. Germline V gene lookup returns CDR1 SGHTA and CDR2 FQGNSA. Trimming took off 0 bases at V and 5 bases at J, with 5 bases between the two ends. There are 12 residues in the CDR3. CDR3 amino acids: CASSLAPNEQYF. CDR3 nucleotide sequence: TGTGCCAGCAGCTTAGCCCCGAACGAGCAGTACTTC.

The chain recombines TRBV29-1 with TRBJ2-5, with 11 bases lining up with TRBD1. CDR1 and CDR2 (germline): SQVTM, ANQGSEA. The CDR3 runs 14 residues. V lost 6 bases, J lost 4 bases, and 7 bases stayed unmatched. The CDR3, as DNA: TGCAGCGTCTTGGGACAGGGGGTCGGAGAGACCCAGTACTTC. Residues: CSVLGQGVGETQYF.

This rearrangement joins TRBV15 to TRBJ2-3, with unresolved D. The CDR3 covers 14 residues. Germline V lookup: CDR1 LNHNV, CDR2 YYDKDF (reference sequence). V gave up 1 base and J gave up 2 bases, with 7 bases separating them. The CDR3 DNA is TGTGCCACCAGCAGAGGTCAGTCCACAGATACGCAGTATTTT. Amino acids: CATSRGQSTDTQYF.

In its sample, this clone was seen a few times. The rearrangement joins TRBV29-1 to TRBJ1-1; 8 nucleotides align to TRBD1. The germline V gene encodes CDR1 SQVTM and CDR2 ANQGSEA. CDR3 length: 13 residues. With 5 bases clipped from V and 4 bases from J, the junction kept 6 bases outside the gene matches. The CDR3 sequence: CSVRQGRTTEAFF. CDR3 DNA sequence: TGCAGCGTTCGACAGGGGAGGACCACTGAAGCTTTCTTT.

The chain couples TRBV9 to TRBJ2-2, with D possibly being TRBD1 or TRBD2 (5 bases each). This CDR3 is built from 15 residues. Trimming left V 4 bases short and J 3 bases short, with 13 bases between. CDR1 and CDR2 (germline): SGDLS, YYNGEE. The CDR3 loop reads CASSPMGEYTGELFF. The CDR3, as DNA: TGTGCCAGCAGCCCTATGGGGGAGTACACCGGGGAGCTGTTTTTT.